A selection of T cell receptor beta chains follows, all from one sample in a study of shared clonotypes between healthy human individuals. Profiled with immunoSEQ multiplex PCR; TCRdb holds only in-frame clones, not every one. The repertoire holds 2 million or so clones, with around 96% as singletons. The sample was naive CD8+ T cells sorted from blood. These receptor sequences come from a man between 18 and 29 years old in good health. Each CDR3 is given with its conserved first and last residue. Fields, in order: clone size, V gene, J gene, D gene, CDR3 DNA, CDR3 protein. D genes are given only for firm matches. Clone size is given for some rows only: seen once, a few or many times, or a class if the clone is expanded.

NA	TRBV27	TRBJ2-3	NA	TGTGCCAGCAGTTTATTTGAGGGCTGGACAGATACGCAGTATTTT	CASSLFEGWTDTQYF
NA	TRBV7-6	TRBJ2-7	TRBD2	TGTGCCAGCAGCGCGGGGGGCGCGGAGAGCCACGAGCAGTACTTC	CASSAGGAESHEQYF
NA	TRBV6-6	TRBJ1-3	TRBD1	TGTGCCAGCAGTTACACAGGGGATGGAAACACCATATATTTT	CASSYTGDGNTIYF
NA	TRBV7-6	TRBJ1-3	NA	TGTGCCAGCAGCTTAGTAGGTTACTCTGGAAACACCATATATTTT	CASSLVGYSGNTIYF
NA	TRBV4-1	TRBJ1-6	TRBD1	TGCGCCAGCAGCCCCACCGGAGGGGGCGGCTCCTATAATTCACCCCTCCACTTT	CASSPTGGGGSYNSPLHF
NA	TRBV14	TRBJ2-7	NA	TGTGCCAGCAGCCAAGAAAGGGCTCCAACCTACGAGCAGTACTTC	CASSQERAPTYEQYF
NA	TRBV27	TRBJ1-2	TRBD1	TGTGCCAGCAGTTTAGCCGGGACAGGGGGTCATTGGGATGGCTACACCTTC	CASSLAGTGGHWDGYTF
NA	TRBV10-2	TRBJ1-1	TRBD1	TGCGCCAGCAGTGATGGATTATTGACAGGGAAGAACACTGAAGCTTTCTTT	CASSDGLLTGKNTEAFF
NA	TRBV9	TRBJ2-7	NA	TGTGCCAGCAGCGAGGCGGGACAGTGGGGCTACGAGCAGTACTTC	CASSEAGQWGYEQYF
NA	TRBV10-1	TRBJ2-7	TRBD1	TGCGCCAGCCAATACGGGACAGGCTACGAGCAGTACTTC	CASQYGTGYEQYF
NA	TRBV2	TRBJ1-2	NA	TGTGCCAGCACCGGGCTATTAGGTGGCTACACCTTC	CASTGLLGGYTF
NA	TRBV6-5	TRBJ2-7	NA	TGTGCCAGCAGTTCGGACAGTGCGCCTGACGAGCAGTACTTC	CASSSDSAPDEQYF
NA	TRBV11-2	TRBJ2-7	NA	TGTGCCAGCAGCTTAGTCCCCAACCCCTACGAGCAGTACTTC	CASSLVPNPYEQYF
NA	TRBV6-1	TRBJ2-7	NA	TGTGCCAGCAGTGAAGTCTGGACAGCCCTCGAGCAGTACTTC	CASSEVWTALEQYF
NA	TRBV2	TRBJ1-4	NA	TGTGCCAGCAGTGTTCTGGAGGGAGCAACTAATGAAAAACTGTTTTTT	CASSVLEGATNEKLFF
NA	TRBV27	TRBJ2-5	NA	TGTGCCAGCAGTCCCTCGGGGGCGACCCAGTACTTC	CASSPSGATQYF
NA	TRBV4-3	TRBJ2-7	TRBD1	TGCGCCAGCAGCCCCGGACAGGGGGCTTCCTACGAGCAGTACTTC	CASSPGQGASYEQYF
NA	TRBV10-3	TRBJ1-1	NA	TGTGCCATCAGTGGAGGACGGGACACTGAAGCTTTCTTT	CAISGGRDTEAFF
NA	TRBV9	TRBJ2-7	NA	TGTGCCAGCAGCGTAGGGTGGCAGTTCTCCTACGAGCAGTACTTC	CASSVGWQFSYEQYF
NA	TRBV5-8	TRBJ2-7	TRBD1	TGTGCCAGCAGCTTGCGGACAGGGTCCTACGAGCAGTACTTC	CASSLRTGSYEQYF
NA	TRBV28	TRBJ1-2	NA	TGTGCCAGCAATCACCGGGACTATGGCTACACCTTC	CASNHRDYGYTF
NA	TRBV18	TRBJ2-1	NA	TGTGCCAGCTTTTTACAGGACAATGAGCAGTTCTTC	CASFLQDNEQFF
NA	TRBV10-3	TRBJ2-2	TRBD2	TGTGCCATCAGTGAGGGGGGAGCGGGATGGGGCGCCGGGGAGCTGTTTTTT	CAISEGGAGWGAGELFF
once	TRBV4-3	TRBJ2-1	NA	TGCGCCAGCAGCCAAAATGGGGCATACAATGAGCAGTTCTTC	CASSQNGAYNEQFF
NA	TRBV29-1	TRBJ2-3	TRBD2	TGCAGCGGGGGACTAGCGGGAGATTGGGTTACGCAGTATTTT	CSGGLAGDWVTQYF
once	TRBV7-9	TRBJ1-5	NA	TGTGCCAGCACCAAGGGGGGTTCCCATCAGCCCCAGCATTTT	CASTKGGSHQPQHF
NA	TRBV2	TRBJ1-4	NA	TGTGCCAGCAACGGGGGGAGTGAAAAACTGTTTTTT	CASNGGSEKLFF
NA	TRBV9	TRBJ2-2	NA	TGTGCCAGCAGCGCTCATAGGAGGACGGAGAACACCGGGGAGCTGTTTTTT	CASSAHRRTENTGELFF
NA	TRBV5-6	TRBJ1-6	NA	TGTGCCAGCAGCTTAGACAGCTATAATTCACCCCTCCACTTT	CASSLDSYNSPLHF
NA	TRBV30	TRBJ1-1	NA	TGTGCCTGGAGCAATACAGGGAACACTGAAGCTTTCTTT	CAWSNTGNTEAFF
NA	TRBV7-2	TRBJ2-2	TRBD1	TGTGCCAGCAGCTTCGAACCGGGACAGGGGTTCGTCGGGGAGCTGTTTTTT	CASSFEPGQGFVGELFF
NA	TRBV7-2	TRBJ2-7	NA	TGTGCCAGCAGCTTGTGGGGCGGGCCTACGGAGCAGTACTTC	CASSLWGGPTEQYF
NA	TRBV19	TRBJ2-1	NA	TGTGCCAGTAGTATAGTCAACAGCTACAATGAGCAGTTCTTC	CASSIVNSYNEQFF
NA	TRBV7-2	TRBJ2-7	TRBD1	TGTGCCAGCAGCCCTAGACGGACAGGGGACGCCTACGAGCAGTACTTC	CASSPRRTGDAYEQYF
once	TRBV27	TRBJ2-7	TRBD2	TGTGCCAGCACCCCCTCGGGGGGAGTTAGGTACTACGAGCAGTACTTC	CASTPSGGVRYYEQYF
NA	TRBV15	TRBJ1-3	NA	TGTGCCACCAGCAGAGATCGGGGCCGTGGCTCTGGAAACACCATATATTTT	CATSRDRGRGSGNTIYF
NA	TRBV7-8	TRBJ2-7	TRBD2	TGTGCCAGCAGCCTATTAGCGGGAAACTCCTACGAGCAGTACTTC	CASSLLAGNSYEQYF
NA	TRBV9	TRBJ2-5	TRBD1	TGTGCCAGCAGCAAAGGGGGCCTCGAGACCCAGTACTTC	CASSKGGLETQYF
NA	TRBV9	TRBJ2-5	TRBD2	TGTGCCAGCAGCGGGAGCGGGGGGCCTCAAGAGACCCAGTACTTC	CASSGSGGPQETQYF